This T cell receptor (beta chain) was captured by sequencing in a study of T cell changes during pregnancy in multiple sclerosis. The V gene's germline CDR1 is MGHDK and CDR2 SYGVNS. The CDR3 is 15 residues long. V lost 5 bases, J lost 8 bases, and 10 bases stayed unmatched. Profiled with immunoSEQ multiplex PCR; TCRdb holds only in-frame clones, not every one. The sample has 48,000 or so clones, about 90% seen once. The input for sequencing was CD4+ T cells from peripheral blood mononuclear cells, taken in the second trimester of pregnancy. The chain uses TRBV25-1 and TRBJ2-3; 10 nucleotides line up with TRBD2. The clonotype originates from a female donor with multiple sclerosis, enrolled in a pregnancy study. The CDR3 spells CASSTSGKLPLTQYF. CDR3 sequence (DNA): TGTGCCAGCAGTACTAGCGGGAAATTACCCCTTACGCAGTATTTT.